This T cell receptor beta chain was sequenced during a study of shared clonotypes between healthy human individuals. General study results and limits: Clonotypes not shared had lower generation probabilities than those common to all four donors. Investigators collected only blood, and repertoires in tissues likely differ. Relative to memory subsets, naive subsets generally showed larger estimated richness.

This CDR3 has 16 amino acids. V lost 4 bases and J lost 0, with 14 bases in between. Germline CDR1 and CDR2: SNHLY and FYNNEI. CD45RO-negative, CCR7-positively selected cells formed the naive CD8 fraction, excluding terminally differentiated effector memory CD45RA+ cells. Remarks on this clone: Its antigen remains unidentified. At the DNA level, this CDR3 is encoded by other sequences in the same sample as well.

Each subset's genomic DNA was split evenly across several immunoSEQ plates. This table comes from immunoSEQ multiplex PCR, and its TCRdb copy is limited to in-frame clones, with some not included. Seen here are about 820,000 clones, 90% to 95% observed once, and the top ten hold 24%. The chain couples TRBV2 to TRBJ2-3, with D perhaps matching TRBD1 or TRBD2 (5 bases each). This receptor was taken from a man aged 25-45 years in good health. Sequencing was performed on naive CD8+ T cells sorted from blood. CDR3 sequence: CASSGGLAGSTDTQYF. The CDR3 nucleotides read TGTGCCAGCAGTGGGGGCCTAGCAGGGAGCACAGATACGCAGTATTTT.